This T cell receptor (beta chain) appears in the sequencing data of a study of HIV-infected patients and healthy controls. This CDR3 spans 14 amino acids. Trimming removed 5 bases at V and 4 bases at J, with 14 bases between. Germline CDR1 is SGHTA and CDR2 is FQGNSA. At least ten counts were recorded for this clonotype. Its matching antigen is unknown. Alpha and beta constant-region primers primed reverse transcription of around 500 ng RNA. Using multiplexing indices, alpha and beta chain libraries were generated apart by chain-specific third strand synthesis. Via MiXCR, TCRdb re-called the 5' RACE reads, giving one row per CDR3 protein. The sample carries about 18,000 distinct CDR3 sequences, roughly an eighth recorded once. The repertoire came from unfractionated whole blood and reflected all unsorted peripheral T cells. General study points: CMV-associated CDR3s mostly grew nonsignificantly during therapy, while HIV-associated CDR3s declined significantly. Healthy control repertoires had roughly threefold more distinct CDR3s than untreated HIV+ repertoires, and higher Shannon diversity.

The chain carries TRBV7-2 and TRBJ1-1, with a possible D match to TRBD1 (5 bases). Input material: blood. The clonotype originates from an adult in good health. The CDR3 loop is CASSQLGGITEAFF. CDR3 DNA: TGTGCCAGCAGCCAGCTGGGGGGGATCACTGAAGCTTTCTTT.